This T cell receptor (beta chain) was sequenced during a study of blood T cell repertoires in COVID-19 (TCRdb year 2020). With respect to the entire study: Samples from collaborators originated in the United States, Italy and Spain and spanned both the acute and convalescent phases of COVID-19. The prospective study material was composed of cDNA or gDNA derived from T cells, B-cell-depleted T cells, or PBMCs. The dataset comprised deeply sampled blood TCRbeta repertoires from subjects exposed to, actively infected with, or recovered from COVID-19. The repertoires were released in a freely available public database intended as a resource for research on the immune response to SARS-CoV-2. The samples were drawn from the first 160 participants of the ongoing ImmuneRACE study and from 1,254 subjects provided by 6 global collaborators. Sample metadata almost always included a de-identified subject ID, COVID-19 status, age in years and sex. Where available, HLA class I and class II types were taken from metadata supplied by the sample provider and were not determined by assay-based typing.

The germline V gene (reference sequence) sets CDR1 to LNHNV and CDR2 to YYDKDF. The junction carries 5 bases between V and J, which are trimmed by 2 bases and 9 bases respectively. From the cysteine through the phenylalanine, the CDR3 covers 10 amino acids. CDR3 DNA is the only sequence kept; it has 30 bases, read in frame from the first base. The investigation overall reported the following: Clinical and demographic metadata were provided uncurated, with the amount varying by source and participant.

In regard to this clone: What this receptor recognizes is not known. No base quality values were provided; no much bigger clone lies one nucleotide off.

TCRbeta CDR3 regions were amplified from genomic DNA by means of the immunoSEQ Assay, a bias-controlled multiplex PCR. As for how the authors treated the data: The number of nucleated cells in each sample was estimated by amplification of reference gene primers within the assay. To quantify the absolute abundance of each unique TCRbeta CDR3 rearrangement, sequence reads were collapsed and filtered. For each sample, productive Simpson clonality was calculated as the square root of Simpson's diversity index across productive rearrangements. TCRdb retrieved this table from immuneACCESS and kept in-frame rearrangements only. Not all clones are present; in checked studies, unresolved V genes account for under half, and no reason is known for the remainder. V and J calls and clone size are those listed in that table; D and trimming were worked out from the DNA. Within this sample are about 240,000 clones, with roughly 80% of them counted one time only. Around 3.4% of the sample comes from the top ten.

The collaborating institutions used their own protocols to collect whole blood in K2EDTA tubes. For TCRbeta analysis, collaborators shipped samples as frozen whole blood, isolated PBMCs, or DNA extracted from either of those sample types. Input material: peripheral blood. This chain is built from TRBV15 and TRBJ2-7, with the identity of the D gene unclear. This receptor was identified in a woman aged 18-29 years with acute or convalescent COVID-19. In nucleotides, the sequence is TGTGCCACCAGCAGATTCAGGCAGTACTTC. Its product reads: CATSRFRQYF. The reference TRBV15 and TRBJ2-7 proteins fill in what lies around the CDR3, so the full variable domain reads DAMVIQNPRYQVTQFGKPVTLSCSQTLNHNVMYWYQQKSSQAPKLLFHYYDKDFNNEADTPDNFQSRRPNTSFCFLDIRSPGLGDTAMYLCATSRFRQYFGPGTRLTVT.